The 14 T cell receptor beta chains presented below share a single source sample, sequenced in a study of T cells in Graves' hyperthyroidism and ophthalmopathy. TCR beta CDR3 region amplification was performed from RNA transcripts. Researchers ran a first-round RT-PCR on the TCR CDR3 using the HTBI primer set. TCRdb itself ran the multiplex PCR reads through MiXCR, one entry per CDR3 protein. The sample carries approximately 610,000 distinct CDR3 sequences, roughly 15% recorded once. The sequenced sample was blood. These receptors all stem from a woman aged 40 to 55 with Graves' ophthalmopathy.

The sample holds many counts of this clonotype. The rearrangement links TRBV6-1 to TRBJ1-2; D is perhaps TRBD1 (6 bases). V lost 5 bases and J 4 bases, leaving 8 bases between the germline ends. The CDR3 length is 12 residues. CDR1 and CDR2 from the germline V gene are MNHNS and SASEGT. As DNA, the CDR3 is TGTGCCAGCAGTCCAGGGGTCTATGGCTACACCTTC. Its protein is CASSPGVYGYTF.

J is TRBJ2-5 and V is TRBV27; D is possibly TRBD1 (5 bases). V lost 6 bases and J 1 base, leaving 18 bases between the germline ends. The CDR3 length is 16 residues. The germline V gene encodes CDR1 MNHEY and CDR2 SMNVEV (reference sequence). Written as DNA, the CDR3 is TGTGCCAGCAGCCAAGGGGATAGCTATCGCCAAGAGACCCAGTACTTC. Translated, it gives CASSQGDSYRQETQYF.

CDR3: CSARDRVAVSYEQYF. In DNA, the CDR3 is TGCAGTGCTAGAGATAGGGTAGCGGTATCCTACGAGCAGTACTTC. The chain employs TRBV20-1 and TRBJ2-7; a possible D gene is TRBD2 (6 bases). Germline V gene lookup returns CDR1 DFQATT and CDR2 SNEGSKA (reference sequence). The CDR3 is 15 residues long. Trimming took off 0 bases at V and 1 base at J, with 13 bases between the two ends.

V gene TRBV9 combines with J gene TRBJ1-4; D is unresolved. The germline V gene has CDR1 SGDLS and CDR2 YYNGEE. This CDR3 contains 16 residues. V lost 0 bases and J 0 bases, leaving 9 bases between the germline ends. This CDR3 reads CASSVGGQSTNEKLFF. The CDR3 coding sequence is TGTGCCAGCAGCGTAGGCGGGCAGTCAACTAATGAAAAACTGTTTTTT.

The sample holds many counts of this clonotype. The rearrangement joins TRBV18 to TRBJ2-2; TRBD2 matches 10 bases. The CDR3 length is 16 residues. The ends lost 4 bases at V and 1 base at J; junction bases unmatched: 3. Germline CDR1 is KGHSH and CDR2 is LQKENI. The CDR3: CASSHSSGRNTGELFF. The CDR3 region has the DNA TGTGCCAGCTCACACTCTAGCGGGAGGAACACCGGGGAGCTGTTTTTT.

Only a few counts were recorded for this clonotype. The chain joins TRBV12-3 or TRBV12-4 to TRBJ2-5, with D possibly called TRBD1 or TRBD2 (5 bases each). This CDR3 contains 16 residues. Trimming shortened V by 4 bases and J by 1 base, and 16 bases separated the two germline ends. DNA for the CDR3: TGTGCCAGCAGTTCAAATACTCCGGGACCCCAAGAGACCCAGTACTTC. This encodes CASSSNTPGPQETQYF.

This clonotype has just a few counts. This chain uses TRBV12-3 or TRBV12-4 with TRBJ2-3, with D maybe TRBD2 (6 bases). V was pared by 0 bases and J by 6 bases, with 19 bases between. This CDR3 is 17 amino acids long. The CDR3 DNA reads TGTGCCAGCAGTTTAGCCGAGGTTGGGACTGGAGGCGATACGCAGTATTTT. Translated, it gives CASSLAEVGTGGDTQYF.

This clonotype was observed many times. This chain links TRBV6-2 or TRBV6-3 with TRBJ2-3; 11 bases align to TRBD2. The CDR3 has 17 residues. V lost 6 bases to trimming and J lost 4 bases; unmatched junction nucleotides: 12. In germline, CDR1 is MNHEY, CDR2 SVGEGT. The CDR3 DNA reads as TGTGCCAGCAGAACACGGAGACTAGCGGGATCGCCAGATACGCAGTATTTT. As protein: CASRTRRLAGSPDTQYF.

This clonotype has a count of ten or more. The J gene is TRBJ2-5, the V gene TRBV28; 7 nucleotides line up with TRBD1. This CDR3 is 14 amino acids long. The junction had 5 bases not matched to a gene; V was cut back by 6 bases and J by 1 base. The germline V gene has CDR1 MDHEN and CDR2 SYDVKM. CDR3 nucleotide sequence: TGTGCCAGCAGCCAAACAGGGGCCCAAGAGACCCAGTACTTC. Protein sequence: CASSQTGAQETQYF.

This clonotype has ten or more counts. The chain recombines TRBV19 with TRBJ1-2; D unclear. The CDR3 spans 14 residues. V lost 4 bases and J lost 3, with 12 bases in between. Germline V gene lookup returns CDR1 LNHDA and CDR2 SQIVND (reference sequence). The chain's CDR3 is CASSNFLADYGYTF. The CDR3 DNA is TGTGCCAGTAGTAACTTCCTTGCGGACTATGGCTACACCTTC.

This clonotype was counted at least ten times. V usage is TRBV28 and J usage is TRBJ2-5, with TRBD2 matching over 9 bases. Germline V gene lookup returns CDR1 MDHEN and CDR2 SYDVKM. This CDR3 comprises 13 residues. V shed 10 bases and J 5 bases; nucleotides not matched to a gene: 8. The CDR3: CAISSGGRETQYF. The CDR3 DNA follows: TGTGCCATCTCCAGCGGGGGGCGGGAGACCCAGTACTTC.

This clonotype showed up many times. The chain carries TRBV6-5 and TRBJ1-2; perhaps TRBD1 as D (6 bases). Trimming removed 3 bases at V and 8 bases at J, with 22 bases between. The germline V gene has CDR1 MNHEY and CDR2 SVGAGI. This CDR3 comprises 16 residues. The DNA for the CDR3 is TGTGCCAGCAGTTATGGTACGCAGGGGCGCAGTTCCGGCTACACCTTC. Translated, it gives CASSYGTQGRSSGYTF.

The chain has TRBV18 and TRBJ2-5; D call uncertain. Germline V gene lookup returns CDR1 KGHSH and CDR2 LQKENI. The V end was cut by 3 bases, the J end by 5 bases, with 13 bases between. This CDR3 is built from 14 residues. CDR3 nucleotides: TGTGCCAGCTCACCTACTACTTCAAGTGAGACCCAGTACTTC. This sequence encodes CASSPTTSSETQYF.

This clonotype has ten or more counts. The chain links TRBV6-5 to TRBJ1-5, with D possibly being TRBD1 (6 bases). CDR3 length equals 15 residues. CDR1 is MNHEY, CDR2 SVGAGI, per germline. The V and J ends lost 2 bases and 7 bases respectively, with 15 bases between them. The CDR3 protein is CASSYVSGAGQPQHF. The CDR3 DNA reads as TGTGCCAGCAGTTACGTGTCGGGGGCAGGGCAGCCCCAGCATTTT.